What follows are 6 T cell receptor beta chains derived from one specimen sequenced in a study of cytomegalovirus exposure and HLA in healthy donors. Use of 60 Vbeta and 13 Jbeta primers characterized the PCR. Sequencing used immunoSEQ multiplex PCR; TCRdb keeps in-frame clones, though not all of them. This sample has under 95,000 clones; approximately 76% occur once, and the top ten carry roughly 5%. Specimen: PBMCs. These receptors were collected from a young man in good health and CMV-seropositive.

This clone was detected only a few times. The genes are TRBV9 and TRBJ1-3; D is uncertain. With 0 bases removed from V and 0 bases from J, the gap between germline ends came to 4 bases. CDR3 length: 14 residues. CDR1 SGDLS and CDR2 YYNGEE come from the germline V gene. DNA for the CDR3: TGTGCCAGCAGCGTAGAACTCTCTGGAAACACCATATATTTT. Amino acids: CASSVELSGNTIYF.

The sample holds one count of this clone. V is TRBV6-5 and J is TRBJ1-2; the match to TRBD1 covers 8 bases. The V segment lost 8 bases and the J segment 4 bases; nucleotides outside the gene matches: 12. Germline-derived CDR1 and CDR2 are MNHEY and SVGAGI. The CDR3 consists of 15 residues. CDR3 residues: CASSPGGKLGYGYTF. CDR3 nucleotide sequence: TGTGCCAGCTCCCCAGGGGGCAAGCTGGGCTATGGCTACACCTTC.

V gene TRBV6-6 combines with J gene TRBJ1-2, with a tentative D call TRBD1 (6 bases). Trimming removed 4 bases at V and 3 bases at J, with 18 bases between. CDR1 MNHNY and CDR2 SVGAGI come from the germline V gene (reference sequence). The CDR3 is 16 amino acids. The CDR3 spells CASSSQGRAWDYGYTF. The CDR3 DNA is TGTGCCAGCAGTTCTCAGGGGAGAGCGTGGGACTATGGCTACACCTTC.

The table lists this clone with a few counts. The V gene is TRBV6-1, the J gene TRBJ1-4; D ambiguous. Germline CDR1 MNHNS, CDR2 SASEGT. The CDR3 is 15 residues long. V lost 5 bases and J lost 5, with 15 bases in between. The DNA for the CDR3 is TGTGCCAGCAGTCAATTGGGCTCCCCCAATGAAAAACTGTTTTTT. Translating it yields CASSQLGSPNEKLFF.

This chain uses TRBV4-2 with TRBJ2-7; 8 bases agree with TRBD2. The ends lost 4 bases at V and 5 bases at J; junction bases unmatched: 10. Germline loops: CDR1 LGHNA, CDR2 YNFKEQ. This CDR3 region has 15 residues. CDR3 DNA sequence: TGTGCCAGCAGCCGCGGACTAGCCGGCGTTGACGAGCAGTACGTC. Protein sequence: CASSRGLAGVDEQYV.

The V and J genes are TRBV5-1 and TRBJ2-2, with TRBD2 identical over 8 bases. Germline CDR1 and CDR2: SGHRS and YFSETQ. The CDR3 contains 17 residues. The V segment lost 3 bases and the J segment 5 bases; nucleotides outside the gene matches: 12. The CDR3 region has the DNA TGCGCCAGCAGCTCCCCGCCGGGGGGGTCAGGGACCGGGGAGCTGTTTTTT. This sequence encodes CASSSPPGGSGTGELFF.